This passage covers 24 T cell receptor beta chains from one sample sequenced in a study of T cell repertoires in cytomegalovirus infection. TCRdb re-called the reads through MiXCR, storing one row per CDR3 protein. The sample has a few hundred thousand distinct CDR3 sequences; roughly an eighth are singletons. Sequenced input: PBMCs. Every receptor here comes from a human donor in good health (CMV status not recorded). Some clones in this sample may be carry-over from other donors' samples.

This chain joins TRBV6-2 or TRBV6-3 and TRBJ1-1, with D tentatively TRBD1 (6 bases). V was shortened by 9 bases and J by 8 bases, with 10 bases between the two germline ends. CDR1 is MNHEY, CDR2 SVGEGT, per germline. The CDR3 contains 10 residues. CDR3 amino acids: CARPQGEAFF. CDR3 DNA sequence: TGTGCCAGGCCACAGGGAGAAGCTTTCTTT.

This clonotype was detected only a few times. The gene calls are TRBV28 and TRBJ1-1; 7 bases map to TRBD1. The germline V gene has CDR1 MDHEN and CDR2 SYDVKM. The CDR3 is 14 amino acids. J was trimmed by 8 bases and V by 5 bases; bases with no gene match: 11. In nucleotides, the CDR3 is TGTGCCAGCAGTCCCGGGACAGAAATCCGGGAAGCTTTCTTT. Translated, it gives CASSPGTEIREAFF.

This clonotype appeared many times. The chain links TRBV20-1 to TRBJ2-3; 10 nucleotides agree with TRBD2. The CDR3 runs 15 residues. Germline assignment: CDR1 DFQATT and CDR2 SNEGSKA (reference sequence). Trimming at V came to 0 bases and at J to 0 bases, leaving 0 bases not matched to a gene. The CDR3 reads CSARELAGSTDTQYF. In DNA, the CDR3 is TGCAGTGCTAGAGAACTAGCGGGAAGCACAGATACGCAGTATTTT.

The chain employs TRBV29-1 and TRBJ2-3; 8 bases match TRBD2. The CDR3 covers 11 residues. Looked up from germline, CDR1 is SQVTM and CDR2 is ANQGSEA. Trimming at V came to 7 bases and at J to 6 bases, leaving 3 bases not matched to a gene. CDR3 in DNA: TGCAGCGCTCGGGAGGGGGATACGCAGTATTTT. It specifies CSAREGDTQYF.

The rearrangement links TRBV20-1 to TRBJ2-3; no firm D call. The CDR3 is made up of 13 amino acids. Trimming pared 5 bases from V and 6 bases from J, leaving 15 bases between. Per germline, CDR1 DFQATT and CDR2 SNEGSKA (reference sequence). The CDR3 reads CSAHSSAQDTQYF. CDR3 in DNA: TGCAGTGCTCACTCCAGCGCCCAGGATACGCAGTATTTT.

The gene calls are TRBV7-6 and TRBJ1-6; possible D gene TRBD1, 5 bases. Germline CDR1 is SGHVS and CDR2 is FNYEAQ. The CDR3 sequence is 15 residues long. The germline V and J ends were trimmed by 4 bases and 3 bases, with 10 bases remaining between them. CDR3 nucleotides: TGTGCCAGCAGCTCAACGGGGGGCTATAATTCACCCCTCCACTTT. Amino acids: CASSSTGGYNSPLHF.

A remark on this clonotype: The germline gene is not matched at one end of the junction; a read error may be the cause. V and J are TRBV20-1 and TRBJ2-7; tentatively, D is TRBD1 (6 bases). The CDR3 is made up of 12 amino acids. Germline loops: CDR1 DFQATT, CDR2 SNEGSKA (reference sequence). This CDR3 reads CSARPGAYERYF. CDR3 in DNA: TGCAGTGCAAGACCAGGGGCCTACGAGCGGTACTTC.

The table lists this clonotype with many counts. The chain has TRBV7-8 and TRBJ2-2; 12 bases fit TRBD1. Trimming cost V 6 bases and J 5 bases; bases outside gene matches: 7. The CDR3 spans 16 residues. CDR1 and CDR2 (germline): SGHVS, FQNEAQ. The DNA of the CDR3 is TGTGCCAGCAGGCAGGGGACAGGGGGCTTTACCGGGGAGCTGTTTTTT. This codes for CASRQGTGGFTGELFF.

CDR3 protein: CASSQESRGQGQFF. In nucleotides, the CDR3 is TGTGCCAGCAGCCAAGAAAGTCGAGGACAGGGGCAGTTCTTC. This chain joins TRBV3-1 and TRBJ2-1; 8 nucleotides match TRBD1. The V and J ends lost 0 bases and 12 bases, in that order; junction bases with no gene match: 7. There are 14 residues in the CDR3. Per germline, CDR1 LGHDT and CDR2 YNNKEL (reference sequence).

This clonotype was detected many times. V is TRBV20-1 and J is TRBJ1-2; 12 bases are a match to TRBD1. CDR3 length: 15 amino acids. V gave up 4 bases and J gave up 0 bases; unmatched junction bases: 3. CDR1 is DFQATT, CDR2 SNEGSKA, per germline (reference sequence). The CDR3 protein is CSATGQGAANYGYTF. The DNA for the CDR3 is TGCAGTGCTACGGGACAGGGGGCCGCTAACTATGGCTACACCTTC.

V is TRBV5-6 and J is TRBJ2-7, with D possibly TRBD1 on 6 matching bases. The CDR3 is 14 amino acids. The V end was cut by 2 bases, the J end by 0 bases, with 9 bases between. Germline-derived CDR1 and CDR2 are SGHDT and YYEEEE. CDR3 sequence (DNA): TGTGCCAGCAGCTTCTGGGGGCCCTCCTACGAGCAGTACTTC. It yields the protein CASSFWGPSYEQYF.

This clonotype was seen a single time. The chain uses TRBV2 and TRBJ1-1; 7 bases are a match to TRBD1. CDR1 is SNHLY, CDR2 FYNNEI, per germline. The V and J ends lost 8 bases and 2 bases, in that order; junction bases with no gene match: 2. The CDR3 covers 12 residues. The CDR3 nucleotides are TGTGCCAGCCAGGGGGAAAACACTGAAGCTTTCTTT. It specifies CASQGENTEAFF.

At least ten counts were recorded for this clonotype. The rearrangement joins TRBV7-2 to TRBJ2-4, with D possibly being TRBD1 (6 bases). Trimming left V 1 base short and J 1 base short, with 11 bases between. The length of the CDR3 is 16 residues. The germline CDR1 and CDR2 sequences are SGHTA and FQGNSA. The CDR3 sequence is CASSLVGGEAKNIQYF. CDR3 sequence (DNA): TGTGCCAGCAGCTTAGTAGGGGGAGAGGCCAAAAACATTCAGTACTTC.

The chain has TRBV20-1 and TRBJ2-7, with TRBD2 as a possible D gene (6 bases). Trimming removed 4 bases at V and 3 bases at J, with 13 bases between. Germline lookup yields CDR1 DFQATT and CDR2 SNEGSKA (reference sequence). The CDR3 covers 13 residues. In DNA, the CDR3 is TGCAGTGCTAATGGAGGGACGGACTACGAGCAGTACTTC. It yields the protein CSANGGTDYEQYF.

This clonotype was counted only a few times. The chain links TRBV7-6 to TRBJ1-6; D ambiguous. The V end lost 3 bases, the J end lost 7 bases, and 10 bases lay between the germline ends. CDR3 length: 14 residues. Germline values: CDR1 SGHVS, CDR2 FNYEAQ. CDR3 coding DNA: TGTGCCAGCAGCTTTGCCCGAGACAATTCACCCCTCCACTTT. The encoded protein is CASSFARDNSPLHF.

The chain joins TRBV28 to TRBJ2-7; 9 nucleotides match TRBD1. The CDR3 covers 14 residues. CDR1 is MDHEN, CDR2 SYDVKM, per germline. V shed 6 bases and J 5 bases; nucleotides not matched to a gene: 8. The CDR3 loop is CASRETGGPNEQYF. The CDR3 DNA reads TGTGCCAGCAGGGAGACAGGGGGTCCCAACGAGCAGTACTTC.

This chain joins TRBV6-6 and TRBJ1-1; D remains unclear. The CDR3 extends over 13 amino acids. V was trimmed by 5 bases and J by 8 bases, leaving 15 bases between them. Germline loops: CDR1 MNHNY, CDR2 SVGAGI (reference sequence). This CDR3 reads CASSQTVPSEAFF. The CDR3 bases are TGTGCCAGCAGTCAGACGGTTCCCTCGGAAGCTTTCTTT.

This clonotype was seen a few times. V is TRBV29-1 and J is TRBJ2-5; 9 bases map to TRBD1. V lost 4 bases, J lost 0 bases, and 12 bases stayed unmatched. Germline lookup yields CDR1 SQVTM and CDR2 ANQGSEA. CDR3 length: 17 amino acids. For the CDR3, the DNA is TGCAGCGTTGCTGGTGAACGGGACAGGGAGGACCAAGAGACCCAGTACTTC. As protein: CSVAGERDREDQETQYF. Together with reference TRBV29-1 and TRBJ2-5, the CDR3 gives the full variable domain: SAVISQKPSRDICQRGTSLTIQCQVDSQVTMMFWYRQQPGQSLTLIATANQGSEATYESGFVIDKFPISRPNLTFSTLTVSNMSPEDSSIYLCSVAGERDREDQETQYFGPGTRLLVL.

In this sample, this clonotype turned up many times. The gene calls are TRBV14 and TRBJ2-2; D remains unclear. Germline CDR1 SGHDN, CDR2 FVKESK. V gave up 5 bases and J gave up 5 bases, with 6 bases separating them. The CDR3 runs 12 residues. The CDR3 nucleotides read TGTGCCAGCAGCGTTCGGACCGGGGAGCTGTTTTTT. Its translation: CASSVRTGELFF.

There are many counts of this clonotype. The chain uses TRBV7-8 and TRBJ1-3, with D unresolved. The CDR3 is 14 amino acids. Trimming left V 1 base short and J 7 bases short, with 11 bases between. Germline V gives CDR1 SGHVS, CDR2 FQNEAQ. The DNA for the CDR3 is TGTGCCAGCAGCTTAGACGGCGTTGTCAACACCATATATTTT. Its translation is CASSLDGVVNTIYF.

There are many counts of this clonotype. This chain joins TRBV7-2 and TRBJ2-5, with D tentatively TRBD1 (6 bases). V shed 1 base and J shed 2 bases, with 14 bases lying between them. Germline V CDR1 and CDR2: SGHTA, FQGNSA. The CDR3 runs to 16 residues. CDR3 amino acids: CASSLGRYGTQETQYF. CDR3 in DNA: TGTGCCAGCAGCTTAGGCCGGTACGGGACACAAGAGACCCAGTACTTC. Based on the CDR3 plus reference TRBV7-2 and TRBJ2-5, the full variable domain is GAGVSQSPSNKVTEKGKDVELRCDPISGHTALYWYRQSLGQGLEFLIYFQGNSAPDKSGLPSDRFSAERTGGSVSTLTIQRTQQEDSAVYLCASSLGRYGTQETQYFGPGTRLLVL.

This clonotype was recorded many times. The chain uses TRBV18 and TRBJ2-7, with TRBD2 identical over 11 bases. Germline V gene sequence: CDR1 KGHSH, CDR2 LQKENI. Trimming at V came to 6 bases and at J to 2 bases, leaving 9 bases not matched to a gene. The CDR3 contains 16 residues. The CDR3 DNA reads TGTGCCAGCTCGTCAAGGGGGACTAGCGGCCCCTACGAGCAGTACTTC. Translation: CASSSRGTSGPYEQYF.

The chain is built from TRBV5-1 and TRBJ1-6, with D possibly being TRBD1 (6 bases). Germline CDR1 and CDR2: SGHRS and YFSETQ. The CDR3 contains 13 residues. Trimming removed 3 bases from V and 7 bases from J, with 8 bases in between. The CDR3 protein is CASSSGQNSPLHF. As DNA, the CDR3 is TGCGCCAGCAGCTCTGGACAGAATTCACCCCTCCACTTT.

There are many counts of this clonotype. The J gene is TRBJ1-1, the V gene TRBV12-3 or TRBV12-4, with a possible D match to TRBD1 (5 bases). The CDR3 is made up of 16 amino acids. Trimming pared 6 bases from V and 1 base from J, leaving 18 bases between. The CDR3 DNA follows: TGTGCCAGCAGGAGGGCTACCGGGACGGCGAACACTGAAGCTTTCTTT. As protein: CASRRATGTANTEAFF.